The 21 T cell receptor beta chains listed next were all sequenced from one sample in a study of T cell changes during pregnancy in multiple sclerosis. The assay was immunoSEQ multiplex PCR, and TCRdb's table has in-frame clones only and misses some. The table lists tens of thousands of clones, roughly 91% of them singletons. The starting material was peripheral blood, obtained in the third trimester of pregnancy. The receptors here all came from a female donor in good health, enrolled as a control in a pregnancy study.

This clone was observed a single time. V usage is TRBV4-3 and J usage is TRBJ1-4; D perhaps matches TRBD1 (5 bases). The ends were cut back, 4 bases at V and 2 bases at J, with 11 bases in the middle. Germline lookup yields CDR1 LGHNA and CDR2 YSLEER. This CDR3 spans 15 amino acids. The CDR3 sequence is CASSPLGGTNEKLFF. CDR3 in DNA: TGCGCCAGCAGCCCCCTGGGGGGGACTAATGAAAAACTGTTTTTT.

The chain uses TRBV12-5 and TRBJ2-3, with D perhaps TRBD2 (5 bases). This CDR3 has 17 amino acids. V was trimmed by 2 bases and J by 0 bases, leaving 15 bases between them. CDR1 and CDR2 from the germline V gene are LGHNT and FRNRAP. In DNA, the CDR3 is TGTGCTAGTGGTTTGCCCGGGGTGAAGACTAGCACAGATACGCAGTATTTT. Translated, it gives CASGLPGVKTSTDTQYF.

CDR3 DNA sequence: TGTGCCAGCAGCCCGAGCTGGAGGGGTGAGCAGTTCTTC. Translation: CASSPSWRGEQFF. V and J are TRBV9 and TRBJ2-1, with D perhaps TRBD2 (6 bases). This CDR3 region has 13 residues. From germline, CDR1 is SGDLS and CDR2 YYNGEE. The V and J ends lost 4 bases and 9 bases respectively, with 14 bases between them.

This chain connects TRBV28 to TRBJ1-2; D is unresolved. The CDR3 contains 13 residues. V was shortened by 1 base and J by 7 bases, with 10 bases between the two germline ends. Germline assignment: CDR1 MDHEN and CDR2 SYDVKM. CDR3 sequence reads: CASSLFLTLGYTF. The CDR3 DNA reads as TGTGCCAGCAGTTTATTTCTGACTCTTGGCTACACCTTC.

The chain uses TRBV7-9 and TRBJ2-3; 7 bases match TRBD1. Trimming cost V 3 bases and J 2 bases; bases outside gene matches: 8. CDR1 SEHNR and CDR2 FQNEAQ come from the germline V gene (reference sequence). This CDR3 comprises 16 residues. The CDR3 bases are TGTGCCAGCAGCTTTCGACAAGGGGGCCACACAGATACGCAGTATTTT. The encoded protein is CASSFRQGGHTDTQYF.

This clone was counted between two and nine times. V gene TRBV7-9 combines with J gene TRBJ2-3; 12 bases line up with TRBD2. Germline V CDR1 and CDR2: SEHNR, FQNEAQ (reference sequence). J was trimmed by 5 bases and V by 2 bases; bases with no gene match: 2. The CDR3 is made up of 15 amino acids. The CDR3 DNA reads as TGTGCCAGCAGCTTACTAGCGGGGGGGAAAGATACGCAGTATTTT. Translated, it gives CASSLLAGGKDTQYF.

V and J are TRBV6-4 and TRBJ2-7; D might be TRBD2 (6 bases). V lost 0 bases and J 5 bases, leaving 8 bases between the germline ends. Germline lookup yields CDR1 MRHNA and CDR2 SNTAGT. CDR3 length equals 13 residues. CDR3 sequence: CASSDSPGDEQYF. DNA for the CDR3: TGTGCCAGCAGTGACTCCCCGGGGGACGAGCAGTACTTC.

The chain joins TRBV7-9 to TRBJ1-1; TRBD1 aligns across 7 bases. CDR3 length: 14 amino acids. Per the germline V gene, CDR1 is SEHNR and CDR2 is FQNEAQ (reference sequence). J was trimmed by 4 bases and V by 3 bases; bases with no gene match: 5. CDR3 nucleotides: TGTGCCAGCAGCTTCTCAGGGGGAGGCACTGAAGCTTTCTTT. Residues: CASSFSGGGTEAFF.

The chain has TRBV27 and TRBJ2-7, with D possibly TRBD1 on 6 matching bases. Trimming stripped 5 bases from V and 1 base from J, with 12 bases between. Germline assignment: CDR1 MNHEY and CDR2 SMNVEV (reference sequence). The CDR3 extends over 14 amino acids. The CDR3 is CASSELQGSYEQYF. Here the CDR3 DNA reads TGTGCCAGCAGTGAATTGCAGGGGTCCTACGAGCAGTACTTC.

The genes are TRBV11-3 and TRBJ1-3, with D possibly matching TRBD1 (6 bases). Germline V CDR1 and CDR2: SGHNT, YENEEA. The CDR3 contains 14 residues. V lost 6 bases to trimming and J lost 0 bases, with 9 bases between them. The CDR3 DNA reads TGTGCCAGCAGTCCGGACAGCTCTGGAAACACCATATATTTT. This codes for CASSPDSSGNTIYF.

The rearrangement uses TRBV5-1 and TRBJ2-7; 10 nucleotides line up with TRBD1. The V and J ends lost 4 bases and 6 bases, in that order; junction bases with no gene match: 13. Per germline, CDR1 SGHRS and CDR2 YFSETQ. The CDR3 contains 16 residues. In DNA form, the CDR3 reads TGCGCCAGCAGCCTGACGGAGACAGGGGGCTACGGCGAGCAGTACTTC. Translation gives CASSLTETGGYGEQYF.

This clone occurred once. The rearrangement uses TRBV30 and TRBJ1-3; 10 nucleotides align to TRBD1. This CDR3 comprises 17 residues. From germline, CDR1 is GTSNPN and CDR2 SVGIG (reference sequence). With 0 bases clipped from V and 0 bases from J, the junction kept 5 bases outside the gene matches. The CDR3 DNA is TGTGCCTGGAGTGTACGACAGGGGGCCTACTCTGGAAACACCATATATTTT. This encodes CAWSVRQGAYSGNTIYF.

V and J are TRBV6-6 and TRBJ1-2, with 9 bases lining up with TRBD1. Germline lookup yields CDR1 MNHNY and CDR2 SVGAGI (reference sequence). Trimming took 10 bases from V and 0 from J; bases not matched to a gene: 9. This CDR3 region has 15 residues. The CDR3: CATEPGQGPNYGYTF. CDR3 nucleotides: TGTGCCACCGAGCCGGGACAGGGCCCTAACTATGGCTACACCTTC.

The chain has TRBV9 and TRBJ2-2; a weak D match, TRBD2 (5 bases). The CDR3 extends over 15 amino acids. Trimming stripped 3 bases from V and 6 bases from J, with 15 bases between. Germline V gene data show CDR1 as SGDLS and CDR2 as YYNGEE. The CDR3 DNA is TGTGCCAGCAGCGGGGCCATCCGGGGTCCCGGGGAGCTGTTTTTT. As protein: CASSGAIRGPGELFF.

This sequence joins TRBV7-9 and TRBJ2-3; D unresolved. V was pared by 5 bases and J by 0 bases, with 9 bases between. The CDR3 covers 14 residues. Per germline, CDR1 SEHNR and CDR2 FQNEAQ (reference sequence). The CDR3 DNA follows: TGTGCCAGCAGCAAATACACGAGCACAGATACGCAGTATTTT. Amino acids: CASSKYTSTDTQYF.

The J gene is TRBJ2-6, the V gene TRBV9; the match to TRBD1 covers 7 bases. CDR1 is SGDLS and CDR2 is YYNGEE in the germline V gene. The CDR3 is made up of 19 amino acids. V gave up 0 bases and J gave up 1 base; unmatched junction bases: 10. The CDR3 reads CASSVEDRPGPSGANVLTF. CDR3 DNA: TGTGCCAGCAGCGTAGAGGACAGGCCCGGTCCGTCTGGGGCCAACGTCCTGACTTTC.

This chain links TRBV2 with TRBJ1-4, with TRBD1 identical over 11 bases. This CDR3 has 17 amino acids. V lost 0 bases, J lost 4 bases, and 4 bases stayed unmatched. Per the germline V gene, CDR1 is SNHLY and CDR2 is FYNNEI. CDR3 amino acids: CASSEAGQGAYNEKLFF. The CDR3, as DNA: TGTGCCAGCAGTGAAGCCGGACAGGGGGCCTATAATGAAAAACTGTTTTTT.

This clone was detected only once. V usage is TRBV7-8 and J usage is TRBJ2-4; possible D gene TRBD1, 5 bases. This CDR3 is built from 14 residues. Per the germline V gene, CDR1 is SGHVS and CDR2 is FQNEAQ. Trimming cost V 5 bases and J 2 bases, with 10 bases left between them. For the CDR3, the DNA is TGTGCCAGCAGCCCACCAGGGCCCAAAAACATTCAGTACTTC. Its protein is CASSPPGPKNIQYF.

The rearrangement joins TRBV18 to TRBJ1-2, with a tentative D call TRBD1 (6 bases). Trimming left V 2 bases short and J 4 bases short, with 11 bases between. Germline V gene lookup returns CDR1 KGHSH and CDR2 LQKENI. The CDR3 spans 14 residues. CDR3 sequence (DNA): TGTGCCAGCTCACCAAATGGACAGACCTATGGCTACACCTTC. Translation gives CASSPNGQTYGYTF. Full variable domain (rest looked up from reference TRBV18 and TRBJ1-2): NAGVMQNPRHLVRRRGQEARLRCSPMKGHSHVYWYRQLPEEGLKFMVYLQKENIIDESGMPKERFSAEFPKEGPSILRIQQVVRGDSAAYFCASSPNGQTYGYTFGSGTRLTVV.

V usage is TRBV5-4 and J usage is TRBJ1-1, with 8 bases fitting TRBD1. Trimming removed 5 bases from V and 4 bases from J; junction bases left unmatched: 7. The CDR3 length is 14 residues. Germline CDR1 and CDR2: SGHNT and YYREEE (reference sequence). The CDR3 DNA sequence: TGTGCCAGCAGAATAGACAGGGGCGCCACTGAAGCTTTCTTT. It yields the protein CASRIDRGATEAFF.

In DNA form, the CDR3 reads TGTGCCAGCAGCGCAACAGTGAACACTGAAGCTTTCTTT. Translated, it gives CASSATVNTEAFF. V usage is TRBV7-9 and J usage is TRBJ1-1, with D unclear. V was shortened by 5 bases and J by 0 bases, with 7 bases between the two germline ends. This CDR3 is 13 amino acids long. Germline values: CDR1 SEHNR, CDR2 FQNEAQ (reference sequence).